This is a list of T cell receptor beta chains from one sample in a study of T cells expressing NK-cell markers. TCRdb reprocessed the 5' RACE reads, keeping one entry per CDR3 protein, no DNA. This repertoire comprises approximately 150,000 distinct CDR3 sequences; its ten largest clones make up more than 10%. The source material was blood T cells: a sorted CD56 or NKG2C T cell subset, CD4+ or CD8+ T cells, or bulk PBMC T cells (not recorded which). The receptors here all came from a man between 18 and 29 years old in good health. Both conserved end residues are part of each CDR3. The order of the fields is J gene, V gene, CDR3 length, CDR3 protein.

>TRBJ2-2|TRBV20-1|12
CSAVSGRGELFF
>TRBJ2-5|TRBV5-6|14
CASSLSGRGETQYF
>TRBJ1-5|TRBV20-1|16
CSARDLTGGSNQPQHF
>TRBJ2-6|TRBV5-1|16
CASSLYPSSGANVLTF
>TRBJ2-2|TRBV4-1|15
CASSLGQENTGELFF
>TRBJ1-1|TRBV12-3/TRBV12-4|16
CASSFLIWDRRTEAFF
>TRBJ2-3|TRBV11-2|17
CASSLGLAGGSTDTQYF
>TRBJ2-3|TRBV4-1|17
CASSQEREGRGTDTQYF
>TRBJ2-3|TRBV19|14
CASTPESGTDTQYF
>TRBJ1-2|TRBV6-5|13
CASSYSRNYGYTF
>TRBJ2-6|TRBV5-4|15
CASGEGFSGANVLTF
>TRBJ2-7|TRBV5-1|15
CASSLVVQMLDEQYF
>TRBJ2-7|TRBV7-9|14
CASSPGQGDYEQYF
>TRBJ2-1|TRBV6-4|15
CASSDLPGQINEQFF
>TRBJ2-3|TRBV7-6|17
CASSLTILGNPTDTQYF
>TRBJ1-1|TRBV25-1|11
CASSEGTEAFF
>TRBJ2-5|TRBV5-6|12
CASRDSGETQYF
>TRBJ2-2|TRBV24-1|14
CATSEWGGTGELFF
>TRBJ2-5|TRBV13|17
CASSLGPSGREEETQYF
>TRBJ1-5|TRBV20-1|14
CSAREGWRNQPQHF
>TRBJ2-7|TRBV21-1|15
CASSTGQTELYEQYF
>TRBJ2-1|TRBV5-1|14
CASSLGENYNEQFF
>TRBJ2-7|TRBV12-3/TRBV12-4|14
CASSSRESDYEQYF
>TRBJ2-3|TRBV10-3|13
CAISGHHEDTQYF
>TRBJ2-7|TRBV30|15
CAWSLSMGRGYEQYF
>TRBJ2-7|TRBV7-2|16
CASSFGLAGGRYEQYF
>TRBJ2-5|TRBV25-1|15
CASSHRGSGQETQYF
>TRBJ2-1|TRBV20-1|19
CSALPTAHTGQGLDNEQFF
>TRBJ2-3|TRBV7-2|14
CASSVTGGTDTQYF
>TRBJ2-1|TRBV30|15
CAWSVPRSSYNEQFF
>TRBJ2-1|TRBV12-3/TRBV12-4|15
CASSLKLAAKNEQFF
>TRBJ2-5|TRBV10-3|14
CAISVGQRQETQYF
>TRBJ2-1|TRBV30|19
CAWEAGTSGRGGSYNEQFF
>TRBJ2-1|TRBV11-2|16
CASSLSRGRARNEQFF
>TRBJ2-1|TRBV12-3/TRBV12-4|15
CASSKSTWPYNEQFF
>TRBJ2-1|TRBV29-1|15
CSVPGLGVPYNEQFF
>TRBJ2-2|TRBV2|14
CASSDPLTTGELFF
>TRBJ2-1|TRBV6-1|14
CATRGESSYNEQFF
>TRBJ2-1|TRBV12-3/TRBV12-4|14
CASSLSAGFNEQFF
>TRBJ2-7|TRBV7-6|14
CASSSTGFLYEQYF
>TRBJ2-2|TRBV2|11
CASSGERELFF
>TRBJ2-1|TRBV4-1|14
CASSQEGQGNEQFF
>TRBJ2-1|TRBV7-9|20
CASSSTGGSLAGGPYNEQFF
>TRBJ2-7|TRBV9|15
CASSVETAPESEQYF
>TRBJ2-2|TRBV5-6|15
CASSLANSITGELFF
>TRBJ2-7|TRBV10-3|14
CAISEGLAGYEQYF